This T cell receptor (beta chain) was identified during a study of blood T cell repertoires in COVID-19 (dated by TCRdb to the early 2020s). About the investigation overall: Collaborator samples came from the United States, Italy and Spain and covered acute and convalescent phases of COVID-19. The prospective study material was composed of cDNA or gDNA derived from T cells, B-cell-depleted T cells, or PBMCs. Subjects who had been exposed to COVID-19, were actively infected with it, or had recovered from it provided the deeply sampled blood TCRbeta repertoires that made up the dataset. A freely available public database, intended as a resource for researchers studying the immune response to SARS-CoV-2, is where the repertoires were released. Samples came from the ongoing ImmuneRACE study (first 160 participants) plus 1,254 subjects from 6 global collaborators. The sample metadata nearly always contained a de-identified subject ID, COVID-19 status, age in years and sex. HLA class I and class II types, where available, came from metadata supplied by the sample provider rather than from assay-based typing.

V was cut back by 0 bases and J by 4 bases, leaving a gap of 12 bases between them. Including cysteine and phenylalanine, the CDR3 has 15 amino acids. The CDR3 DNA has 45 bases and is translated from base 1. The germline V gene sets CDR1 to MGHRA and CDR2 to YSYEKL. Whole blood was collected in K2EDTA tubes by collaborating institutions according to the institutions' own protocols. For TCRbeta analysis, collaborator samples were shipped as frozen whole blood, as isolated PBMCs, or as DNA extracted from either sample type. On this clone itself: Its antigen specificity is not known. Base qualities are not recorded, but no much larger clone differs from it by a single base.

Summary of the overall study and its limitations: The amount of clinical and demographic metadata varied by source and participant and was provided uncurated.

TCRbeta CDR3 regions were amplified from genomic DNA by means of the immunoSEQ Assay, a bias-controlled multiplex PCR. In the original analysis: Within the assay, amplification of reference gene primers was used to estimate how many nucleated cells each sample contained. To quantify the absolute abundance of each unique TCRbeta CDR3 rearrangement, sequence reads were collapsed and filtered. For each sample, productive Simpson clonality was calculated by taking the square root of Simpson's diversity index across productive rearrangements. Held by TCRdb, this immuneACCESS table contains in-frame sequences only and omits some clones. Under half of the omission traces to an unresolved V gene where checked; the cause of the rest is unknown. V and J calls and clone size come straight from that table; D and trimming were deduced from the DNA. Present in this sample are just over 150,000 clones, approximately 86% of which were seen just once. Together, the top ten hold approximately 2.3% of the sample.

This TCR derives from a woman aged 70-85 years with acute or convalescent COVID-19. The chain is made from TRBV4-1 and TRBJ1-2; confidence is insufficient to name the D gene. Material for sequencing was peripheral blood. The nucleotides are TGCGCCAGCAGCCAAGAAATACAGCTCCTCTATGGCTACACCTTC. Translated, it reads CASSQEIQLLYGYTF.